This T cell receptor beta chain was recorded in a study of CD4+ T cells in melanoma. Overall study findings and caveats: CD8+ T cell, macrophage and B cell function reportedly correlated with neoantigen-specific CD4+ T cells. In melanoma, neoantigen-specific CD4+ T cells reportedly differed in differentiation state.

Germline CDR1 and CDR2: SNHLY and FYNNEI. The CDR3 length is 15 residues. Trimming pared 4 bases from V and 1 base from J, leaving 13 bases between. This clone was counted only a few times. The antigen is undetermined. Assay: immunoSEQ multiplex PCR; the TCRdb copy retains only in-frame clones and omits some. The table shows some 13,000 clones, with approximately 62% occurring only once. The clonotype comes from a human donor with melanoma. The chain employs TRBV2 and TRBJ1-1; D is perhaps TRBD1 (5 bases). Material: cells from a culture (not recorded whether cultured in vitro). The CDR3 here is CASSAMGGENTEAFF. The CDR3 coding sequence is TGTGCCAGCAGTGCGATGGGAGGGGAGAACACTGAAGCTTTCTTT.